This T cell receptor (beta chain) appears in the sequencing data of a study of Ad26.COV2.S vaccination and SARS-CoV-2 variants. Whole-study results and caveats: The study found higher spike-specific TCR breadth in vaccine than placebo recipients. Total T cell responses were possibly underestimated by TCR breadth and depth analyses. Vaccine and placebo recipients had similar non-spike TCR breadth.

From germline, CDR1 is KGHSH and CDR2 LQKENI. V was clipped by 4 bases and J by 4 bases; unmatched bases: 12. The CDR3 is 16 residues long. The treatment here: around 19 received Ad26.COV2.S at low or high dose, single or two shots; 5 received placebo; per-sample allocation not given. Day 63 after the first vaccine or placebo injection was the time point for sampling. As concerns this clone: Its antigen is currently unknown.

Profiled with immunoSEQ multiplex PCR; TCRdb holds only in-frame clones, not every one. The repertoire holds roughly 700,000 clones, with roughly 90% as singletons. The clonotype originates from a person between 18 and 65 years old who received the Ad26.COV2.S COVID-19 vaccine or a placebo. Specimen: peripheral blood, collected in a trial of Ad26.COV2.S vaccine versus placebo. The chain joins TRBV18 to TRBJ2-7, with 8 bases aligning to TRBD1. In DNA, the CDR3 is TGTGCCAGCTCACACGAGACAGGGGTACGAGGGTACGAGCAGTACTTC. As protein: CASSHETGVRGYEQYF.